Below are 26 T cell receptor beta chains sequenced from a single sample in a study of T-cell reconstitution after alpha-beta-depleted transplantation in children. It was with unique molecular identifiers that the TCRbeta library was prepared. One entry per CDR3 protein results from TCRdb running MiXCR on the PCR reads. This table holds approximately 500,000 distinct CDR3 sequences, about 10% found once. Sequencing used PBMCs, obtained before TCRalphabeta/CD19-depleted stem cell transplant. Every receptor here comes from a child under 10 years old with inherited bone marrow failure, due to receive a stem cell transplant.

This clonotype showed up just a few times. CDR3 protein: CASIATGEDNQPQHF. CDR3 nucleotides: TGTGCCAGCATTGCGACAGGGGAGGACAATCAGCCCCAGCATTTT. V and J are TRBV28 and TRBJ1-5, with TRBD1 matching over 8 bases. Germline values: CDR1 MDHEN, CDR2 SYDVKM. Trimming cost V 7 bases and J 3 bases; bases outside gene matches: 8. The CDR3 length is 15 residues.

This clonotype was seen ten or more times. The CDR3 is CSASPGIQNEQFF. As DNA, the CDR3 is TGCAGTGCTAGTCCCGGAATTCAAAATGAGCAGTTCTTC. J is TRBJ2-1 and V is TRBV20-1; D unresolved. This CDR3 has 13 residues. V dropped 3 bases and J dropped 7 bases, with 13 bases sitting between them. Germline V gene lookup returns CDR1 DFQATT and CDR2 SNEGSKA (reference sequence).

This clonotype was found many times. DNA for the CDR3: TGCAGTGCTAGAGGGAGGATATGGGTCAATGAGCAGTTCTTC. It codes for CSARGRIWVNEQFF. The gene calls are TRBV20-1 and TRBJ2-1, with D maybe TRBD2 (5 bases). Germline loops: CDR1 DFQATT, CDR2 SNEGSKA (reference sequence). Trimming took 1 base from V and 6 from J, leaving 13 bases between them. The CDR3 runs 14 residues.

This clonotype appeared a few times. This chain connects TRBV10-3 to TRBJ2-5; D gene uncertain. V was clipped by 3 bases and J by 1 base, with 3 bases between them. The length of the CDR3 is 12 residues. Germline V CDR1 and CDR2: ENHRY, SYGVKD. Here the CDR3 reads CAISDPQETQYF. As DNA, the CDR3 is TGTGCCATCAGTGACCCCCAAGAGACCCAGTACTTC.

This clonotype has ten or more counts. The chain is built from TRBV5-1 and TRBJ2-5; no clear D gene. Trimming pared 4 bases from V and 0 bases from J, leaving 10 bases between. This CDR3 is built from 14 residues. Germline CDR1 is SGHRS and CDR2 is YFSETQ. CDR3 nucleotides: TGCGCCAGCAGCCAACGATATTACCAAGAGACCCAGTACTTC. Its protein is CASSQRYYQETQYF.

This clonotype was recorded at least ten times. The J gene is TRBJ2-3, the V gene TRBV20-1, with TRBD2 matching over 10 bases. Per germline, CDR1 DFQATT and CDR2 SNEGSKA (reference sequence). This CDR3 region has 16 residues. Trimming at V came to 1 base and at J to 4 bases, leaving 8 bases not matched to a gene. The CDR3 protein is CSARGPLAGLADTQYF. CDR3 DNA sequence: TGCAGTGCTAGAGGTCCACTAGCGGGATTGGCAGATACGCAGTATTTT.

There are a few counts of this clonotype. The junction departs from the called germline gene at one end, perhaps through a read error. This chain joins TRBV20-1 and TRBJ2-5; 15 bases are shared with TRBD2. This CDR3 is 16 amino acids long. CDR1 is DFQATT and CDR2 is SNEGSKA in the germline V gene (reference sequence). DNA of the CDR3: TGCTGTGCTAGAACTGGACTAGCGGGAGGGGGTGAGACCCAGTACTTC. As protein: CCARTGLAGGGETQYF.

This clonotype was counted many times. The V gene is TRBV20-1, the J gene TRBJ2-3; either TRBD1 or TRBD2 may supply D (5 bases each). This CDR3 contains 12 residues. V lost 3 bases and J lost 9, with 13 bases in between. Germline assignment: CDR1 DFQATT and CDR2 SNEGSKA (reference sequence). CDR3 bases: TGCAGTGCTAGGGAAGACCGGGACACGCAGTATTTT. As protein: CSAREDRDTQYF.

This clonotype was counted between two and nine times. The chain combines TRBV10-1 with TRBJ2-5; D call uncertain. The CDR3 consists of 14 residues. Germline assignment: CDR1 WNHNN and CDR2 SYGVQD (reference sequence). V lost 8 bases to trimming and J lost 0 bases, with 13 bases between them. CDR3 DNA sequence: TGCGCCAGCTCCGGGTTATCCTACCAAGAGACCCAGTACTTC. Translation gives CASSGLSYQETQYF.

V and J are TRBV20-1 and TRBJ2-5, with TRBD1 as a possible D gene (6 bases). This CDR3 is 17 amino acids long. The germline V gene has CDR1 DFQATT and CDR2 SNEGSKA (reference sequence). V was cut by 5 bases and J by 1 base, with 23 bases left in between. The CDR3 reads CSAGGQSEVSFQETQYF. CDR3 DNA: TGCAGTGCTGGCGGACAGTCGGAGGTCTCTTTCCAAGAGACCCAGTACTTC.

The genes are TRBV5-3 and TRBJ2-1; 7 bases line up with TRBD2. TRBV5-3 is assigned to the ORF class and has an uncertain function. V shed 4 bases and J 6 bases; nucleotides not matched to a gene: 28. The CDR3 runs 21 residues. CDR3 in amino acids: CARSPGQEGSRENGFGNEQFF. CDR3 in DNA: TGTGCCAGAAGCCCCGGGCAGGAGGGCTCGCGGGAGAATGGGTTTGGCAATGAGCAGTTCTTC.

At least ten counts were recorded for this clonotype. The chain has TRBV20-1 and TRBJ1-1; 7 nucleotides align to TRBD1. The CDR3 is 13 amino acids. Germline CDR1 DFQATT, CDR2 SNEGSKA (reference sequence). V was pared by 6 bases and J by 3 bases, with 7 bases of the junction left unmatched. The CDR3 here is CSAARDSYTEAFF. CDR3 nucleotides: TGCAGTGCCGCTCGGGACAGCTACACTGAAGCTTTCTTT.

This clonotype was found many times. The J gene is TRBJ2-1, the V gene TRBV30, with D possibly matching TRBD1 (6 bases). V dropped 2 bases and J dropped 5 bases, with 7 bases sitting between them. The CDR3 contains 12 residues. Germline CDR1 is GTSNPN and CDR2 is SVGIG (reference sequence). The CDR3 bases are TGTGCCTGGAGTCGACAGGACAATGAGCAGTTCTTC. It codes for CAWSRQDNEQFF. The whole variable domain, filled in from reference TRBV30 and TRBJ2-1, reads SQTIHQWPATLVQPVGSPLSLECTVEGTSNPNLYWYRQAAGRGLQLLFYSVGIGQISSEVPQNLSASRPQDRQFILSSKKLLLSDSGFYLCAWSRQDNEQFFGPGTRLTVL.

This clonotype was seen ten or more times. The chain uses TRBV19 and TRBJ2-1, with TRBD2 matching over 7 bases. V lost 10 bases and J lost 0; bases outside the gene matches: 9. This CDR3 has 15 amino acids. Germline lookup yields CDR1 LNHDA and CDR2 SQIVND (reference sequence). The CDR3 DNA follows: TGTGCCACCGGGGCGAGCGGGAACTCCTACAATGAGCAGTTCTTC. It codes for CATGASGNSYNEQFF. The full variable domain, in which reference TRBV19 and TRBJ2-1 provide the parts outside the CDR3, is DGGITQSPKYLFRKEGQNVTLSCEQNLNHDAMYWYRQDPGQGLRLIYYSQIVNDFQKGDIAEGYSVSREKKESFPLTVTSAQKNPTAFYLCATGASGNSYNEQFFGPGTRLTVL.

This clonotype was seen many times. The J gene is TRBJ2-1, the V gene TRBV24-1; D is uncertain. The CDR3 length is 17 residues. Germline V gives CDR1 KGHDR, CDR2 SFDVKD. The V and J ends lost 3 bases and 3 bases respectively, with 17 bases between them. Here the CDR3 DNA reads TGTGCCACCAGTGATGACCATCAGGTGGGATTCTACAATGAGCAGTTCTTC. Translated: CATSDDHQVGFYNEQFF.

This clonotype was seen many times. This sequence joins TRBV5-1 and TRBJ1-2; TRBD1 agrees at 11 bases. Germline assignment: CDR1 SGHRS and CDR2 YFSETQ. The CDR3 covers 15 residues. Trimming took 1 base from V and 4 from J; bases not matched to a gene: 3. DNA of the CDR3: TGCGCCAGCAGCTTGTCCGGGACAGGGGGCTATGGCTACACCTTC. This translates into CASSLSGTGGYGYTF.

This clonotype was seen at least ten times. V and J are TRBV4-3 and TRBJ2-1, with a possible D match to TRBD2 (5 bases). Germline CDR1 and CDR2: LGHNA and YSLEER. V gave up 2 bases and J gave up 7 bases, with 12 bases separating them. CDR3 length: 14 amino acids. The CDR3 sequence: CASSQPTTNNEQFF. CDR3 DNA sequence: TGCGCCAGCAGCCAACCGACTACCAATAATGAGCAGTTCTTC.

The chain combines TRBV7-2 with TRBJ2-1; 13 bases fit TRBD2. The germline gives CDR1 SGHTA, CDR2 FQGNSA. Losses at the gene ends were 6 bases for V and 12 bases for J; bases not matched to a gene: 17. This CDR3 region has 17 residues. CDR3 residues: CASSSAPGTSGNRGQFF. The DNA of the CDR3 is TGTGCCAGCAGTTCCGCCCCTGGGACTAGCGGGAATCGCGGGCAGTTCTTC.

This clonotype was observed at least ten times. V usage is TRBV29-1 and J usage is TRBJ1-1; D uncertain. Germline V gives CDR1 SQVTM, CDR2 ANQGSEA. This CDR3 comprises 13 residues. V gave up 2 bases and J gave up 0 bases, with 7 bases separating them. CDR3 DNA sequence: TGCAGCGTTGAAAGACGGCTGAACACTGAAGCTTTCTTT. Translating it yields CSVERRLNTEAFF.

In this sample, this clonotype turned up many times. Compared with germline, one end of the junction differs, possibly owing to a read error. The gene calls are TRBV7-7 and TRBJ2-1; D is tentatively TRBD1 or TRBD2 (5 bases each). Per the germline V gene, CDR1 is SSHAT and CDR2 is FNYEAQ (reference sequence). The length of the CDR3 is 14 residues. DNA of the CDR3: TGTGCTAGCAGCTCGGGACCGTCCTACAATGAGCAGTTCTTC. Protein product: CASSSGPSYNEQFF.

The rearrangement links TRBV27 to TRBJ2-3; 11 positions match TRBD2. Germline V gives CDR1 MNHEY, CDR2 SMNVEV (reference sequence). CDR3 size: 17 residues. Trimming at V came to 6 bases and at J to 4 bases, leaving 12 bases not matched to a gene. The CDR3 region is CASSRREASGRSDTQYF. The CDR3 region has the DNA TGTGCCAGCAGCCGGCGGGAGGCTAGCGGGAGGTCAGATACGCAGTATTTT.

Many counts were recorded for this clonotype. The chain recombines TRBV14 with TRBJ2-1; unclear D gene. The CDR3 has 14 amino acids. CDR1 and CDR2 from the germline V gene are SGHDN and FVKESK. Trimming took off 3 bases at V and 0 bases at J, with 6 bases between the two ends. The CDR3 here is CASSQVASYNEQFF. Written as DNA, the CDR3 is TGTGCCAGCAGCCAGGTGGCCTCCTACAATGAGCAGTTCTTC.

In regard to this clonotype: This may be a read error, as it is one base from a much larger clone. The CDR3 reads CASSSHRTGQETQYF. CDR3 nucleotides: TGCGCCAGCAGCTCACACAGGACAGGCCAAGAGACCCAGTACTTC. The V and J genes are TRBV5-1 and TRBJ2-5; 7 bases match TRBD1. The germline V gene encodes CDR1 SGHRS and CDR2 YFSETQ. Trimming removed 3 bases from V and 1 base from J; junction bases left unmatched: 6. The CDR3 consists of 15 residues.

In this sample, this clonotype turned up many times. The V call is TRBV28, the J call TRBJ2-1; 9 bases line up with TRBD2. The CDR3 sequence is 15 residues long. Germline values: CDR1 MDHEN, CDR2 SYDVKM. V shed 6 bases, J shed 6 bases, and the junction held 9 bases outside the gene matches. CDR3 loop: CASSVAGEISNEQFF. The CDR3 DNA sequence: TGTGCCAGCAGCGTAGCGGGAGAAATTTCCAATGAGCAGTTCTTC.

The gene calls are TRBV6-2 or TRBV6-3 and TRBJ2-7; the D gene is possibly TRBD2 (6 bases). V was clipped by 6 bases and J by 4 bases, with 19 bases between them. Germline CDR1 and CDR2: MNHEY and SVGEGT. The CDR3 runs 15 residues. The CDR3 reads CASSKDPGGEYEQYF. The CDR3 bases are TGTGCCAGCAGCAAAGATCCGGGCGGGGAGTACGAGCAGTACTTC.

This clonotype showed up many times. V is TRBV4-3 and J is TRBJ1-4; 12 nucleotides line up with TRBD1. The germline V gene encodes CDR1 LGHNA and CDR2 YSLEER. CDR3 length: 20 amino acids. J was trimmed by 2 bases and V by 0 bases; bases with no gene match: 10. CDR3 DNA sequence: TGCGCCAGCAGCCAAGATATATCTGGGACAGGGGGCGTCACTAATGAAAAACTGTTTTTT. Translated, it gives CASSQDISGTGGVTNEKLFF.